These T cell receptor beta chains were read from a single sample in a study of blood T cell repertoires in COVID-19. TCRdb keeps only in-frame clones here, not all; method: immunoSEQ multiplex PCR. The data hold 390,000 or so clones, with 90% observed a single time. The material sequenced was peripheral blood. Receptors were obtained from a man between 18 and 35 years old with active or convalescent COVID-19. CDR3s include the opening cysteine and the closing phenylalanine or tryptophan. Fields, in order: V gene, D gene, clone size, CDR3 length, J gene, CDR3 DNA, CDR3 protein. The D gene is left open where the match is weak. Some rows have no size entry. The others give once, few or many, or a class for an expanded clone.

V: TRBV4-3; D: TRBD2; size: .; length: 15; J: TRBJ2-7; DNA: TGCGCCAGCAGCCAAGATGCGGGGGGGGCCTACGAGCAGTACTTC; CDR3: CASSQDAGGAYEQYF
V: TRBV19; D: TRBD1; size: .; length: 15; J: TRBJ1-5; DNA: TGTGCCAGTAGTATGGGACAGGGGGCTGGTCAGCCCCAGCATTTT; CDR3: CASSMGQGAGQPQHF
V: TRBV19; D: .; size: once; length: 15; J: TRBJ1-5; DNA: TGTGCCAGTAGTATGGGGGGTGATAGCAATCAGCCCCAGCATTTT; CDR3: CASSMGGDSNQPQHF
V: TRBV5-8; D: .; size: .; length: 14; J: TRBJ2-7; DNA: TGTGCCAGCAGCCCCGCACAGGGCACGGGCGAGCAGTACTTC; CDR3: CASSPAQGTGEQYF
V: TRBV14; D: TRBD2; size: .; length: 16; J: TRBJ2-3; DNA: TGTGCCAGCAGCCTTCGGACTAGCGGACCCACAGATACGCAGTATTTT; CDR3: CASSLRTSGPTDTQYF
V: TRBV19; D: TRBD1; size: .; length: 15; J: TRBJ1-5; DNA: TGTGCCAGTACCCTCGGACAGGCAGACAATCAGCCCCAGCATTTT; CDR3: CASTLGQADNQPQHF
V: TRBV6-1; D: TRBD1; size: once; length: 19; J: TRBJ1-5; DNA: TGTGCCAGCAGTGAAGCGCGAGCTTGGGACAGGGGGCTGAATCAGCCCCAGCATTTT; CDR3: CASSEARAWDRGLNQPQHF
V: TRBV27; D: .; size: .; length: 13; J: TRBJ1-2; DNA: TGTGCCAGCAGTTTAGTCTCCGGGATTGGCTACACCTTC; CDR3: CASSLVSGIGYTF
V: TRBV12-3/TRBV12-4; D: .; size: .; length: 13; J: TRBJ1-1; DNA: TGTGCCAGCAGAACAGGGCAGAACACTGAAGCTTTCTTT; CDR3: CASRTGQNTEAFF
V: TRBV14; D: .; size: medium-sized; length: 17; J: TRBJ2-7; DNA: TGTGCCAGCAGTCCCCGGAGCCCAGGGCACGTCTCCTACGAGCAGTACTTC; CDR3: CASSPRSPGHVSYEQYF
V: TRBV7-2; D: TRBD1; size: once; length: 13; J: TRBJ1-3; DNA: TGTGCCAGCAGCCTGAGGACAGGGGGAGTTTTTTATTTT; CDR3: CASSLRTGGVFYF
V: TRBV28; D: .; size: few; length: 15; J: TRBJ2-2; DNA: TGTGCCAGCAGTTGGGGGGGCCTCGCCACCGGGGAGCTGTTTTTT; CDR3: CASSWGGLATGELFF
V: TRBV27; D: TRBD2; size: .; length: 17; J: TRBJ2-3; DNA: TGTGCCAGCAAGGGGGGAAGCGGGAGTTCCTACACAGATACGCAGTATTTT; CDR3: CASKGGSGSSYTDTQYF
V: TRBV6-5; D: .; size: .; length: 13; J: TRBJ2-7; DNA: TGTGCCAGCAGTTACTCCCAGATATACGAGCAGTACTTC; CDR3: CASSYSQIYEQYF
V: TRBV7-9; D: .; size: .; length: 17; J: TRBJ2-2; DNA: TGTGCCAGCAGCTTAGGCAGACCGGGATCCGGCACCGGGGAGCTGTTTTTT; CDR3: CASSLGRPGSGTGELFF
V: TRBV9; D: .; size: once; length: 17; J: TRBJ1-1; DNA: TGTGCCAGCAGCGGCGAGGCGGGTTTACTTTTGAACACTGAAGCTTTCTTT; CDR3: CASSGEAGLLLNTEAFF
V: TRBV4-1; D: .; size: .; length: 13; J: TRBJ1-5; DNA: TGCGCCAGCAGCCGTTCCCCGGATCAGCCCCAGCATTTT; CDR3: CASSRSPDQPQHF
V: TRBV3-1/TRBV3-2; D: .; size: few; length: 12; J: TRBJ1-2; DNA: TGTGCCAGCAGCCAAGGCGTGGAGTGGAACACCTTC; CDR3: CASSQGVEWNTF